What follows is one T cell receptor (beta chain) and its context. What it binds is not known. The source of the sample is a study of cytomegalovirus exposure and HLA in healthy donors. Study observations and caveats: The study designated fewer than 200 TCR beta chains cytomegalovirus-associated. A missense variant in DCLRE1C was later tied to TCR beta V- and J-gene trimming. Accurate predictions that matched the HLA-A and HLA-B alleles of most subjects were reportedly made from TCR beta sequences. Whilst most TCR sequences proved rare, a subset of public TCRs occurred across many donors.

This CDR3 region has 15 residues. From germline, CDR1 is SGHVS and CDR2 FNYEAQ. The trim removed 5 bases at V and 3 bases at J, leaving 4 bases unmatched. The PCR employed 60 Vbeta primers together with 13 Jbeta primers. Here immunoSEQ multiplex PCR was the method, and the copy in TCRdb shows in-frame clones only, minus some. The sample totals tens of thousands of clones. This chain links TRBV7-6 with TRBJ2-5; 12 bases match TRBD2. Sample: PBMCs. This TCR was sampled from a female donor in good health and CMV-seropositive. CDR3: CASSRRLAGEETQYF. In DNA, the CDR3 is TGTGCCAGCAGCCGTCGACTAGCGGGAGAAGAGACCCAGTACTTC.